This record looks at one T cell receptor (beta chain) sequence and its context. The antigen is unknown. The read ends 3 residues early relative to the CDR3; the germline J gene fills the gap. The sample comes from a study of T cells in women clearing cervical HPV infection. Study overall: Case blood was drawn a median about 150 days after lesion detection.

Whole-study findings and limits: TRBV6-7 relative abundance averaged about 0.11% in cases and 0.15% to 0.2% in controls.

Sequencing used immunoSEQ multiplex PCR; TCRdb keeps in-frame clones, though not all of them. The table lists about 48,000 clones, with about 1.6% in the top ten. Germline trimming cut 0 bases from V and 3 bases from J; bases unmatched to any gene: 3. Germline V gene sequence: CDR1 SGHNT, CDR2 YYREEE (reference sequence). This CDR3 is built from 15 residues. This chain links TRBV5-4 with TRBJ2-7, with 10 bases matching TRBD1. Sequenced sample: blood buffy coat. The TCR was taken from a woman between 18 and 70 years old with a cervical HPV16 infection that either progressed to CIN3+ or cleared (not recorded which). CDR3 loop: CASSLGTGGSYEQYF. The DNA read from the CDR3 is TGTGCCAGCAGCTTGGGGACAGGGGGTAGCTACGAG.